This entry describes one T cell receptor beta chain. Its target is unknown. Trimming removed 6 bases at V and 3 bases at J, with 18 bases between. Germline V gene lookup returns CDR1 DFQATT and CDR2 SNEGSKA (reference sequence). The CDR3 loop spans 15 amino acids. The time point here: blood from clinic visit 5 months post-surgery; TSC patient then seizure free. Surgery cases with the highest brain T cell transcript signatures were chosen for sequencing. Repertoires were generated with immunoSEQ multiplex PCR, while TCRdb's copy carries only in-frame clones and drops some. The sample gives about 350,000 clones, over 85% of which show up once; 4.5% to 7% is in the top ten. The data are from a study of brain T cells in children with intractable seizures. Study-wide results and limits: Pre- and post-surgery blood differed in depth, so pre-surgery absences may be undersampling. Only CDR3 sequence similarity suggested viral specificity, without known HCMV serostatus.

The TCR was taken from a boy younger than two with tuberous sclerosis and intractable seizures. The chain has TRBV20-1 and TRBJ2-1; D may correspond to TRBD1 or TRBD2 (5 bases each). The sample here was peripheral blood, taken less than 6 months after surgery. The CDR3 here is CSASSGTPSYNEQFF. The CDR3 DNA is TGCAGTGCCAGTTCCGGGACCCCAAGCTACAATGAGCAGTTCTTC.